A selection of T cell receptor beta chains follows, all from one sample in a study of blood T cell repertoires in COVID-19. Measured with immunoSEQ multiplex PCR; TCRdb has only the in-frame clones, and not every one. The sample shows under 95,000 clones, roughly four fifths of them seen only once. The source material was peripheral blood. The receptors derive from a man aged 50 or older with acute or convalescent COVID-19. CDR3s include the opening cysteine and the closing phenylalanine or tryptophan. The D gene is left open where the match is weak. The size entry is marked missing in some rows and otherwise reads once, few, many or a size class.

NA	TRBV7-9	NA	TRBJ2-3	CASSLGTADTQYF	TGTGCCAGCAGCTTAGGTACGGCAGATACGCAGTATTTT
TRBD1	TRBV18	NA	TRBJ2-7	CASSIGTGGYEQYF	TGTGCCAGCTCTATTGGGACAGGGGGCTACGAGCAGTACTTC
TRBD1	TRBV7-9	NA	TRBJ2-7	CASSLSQGSYEQYF	TGTGCCAGCAGCTTATCACAGGGGTCCTACGAGCAGTACTTC
TRBD1	TRBV19	NA	TRBJ1-2	CASSWGQLYGYTF	TGTGCCAGTAGCTGGGGACAGCTATATGGCTACACCTTC
TRBD2	TRBV6-4	NA	TRBJ2-3	CASSDSRETDTQYF	TGTGCCAGCAGTGACTCGCGGGAGACAGATACGCAGTATTTT
NA	TRBV5-1	NA	TRBJ1-3	CACGQSSGNTIYF	TGTGCTTGCGGACAGAGCTCTGGAAACACCATATATTTT
NA	TRBV7-3	NA	TRBJ2-7	CASSPGRGHEQYF	TGTGCCAGCAGCCCCGGGCGGGGACACGAGCAGTACTTC
NA	TRBV5-1	NA	TRBJ2-1	CASSLDSWSYNEQFF	TGCGCCAGCAGCTTAGATAGCTGGTCCTACAATGAGCAGTTCTTC
NA	TRBV6-6	NA	TRBJ1-1	CASSPIQEKAFF	TGTGCCAGCAGCCCTATACAGGAGAAAGCTTTCTTT
NA	TRBV6-6	NA	TRBJ2-7	CASSPSGSSYEQYF	TGTGCCAGCAGCCCCTCGGGGAGCTCCTACGAGCAGTACTTC
NA	TRBV6-5	NA	TRBJ2-2	CASSYGGIGTGELFF	TGTGCCAGCAGTTACGGGGGGATTGGCACCGGGGAGCTGTTTTTT
NA	TRBV5-3	NA	TRBJ1-5	CARSYRRAGNQPQHF	TGTGCCAGAAGCTACCGACGGGCAGGGAATCAGCCCCAGCATTTT
TRBD1	TRBV28	NA	TRBJ1-6	CASSAAGDRTNSPLHF	TGTGCCAGCAGTGCCGCCGGGGACAGAACAAATTCACCCCTCCACTTT
TRBD1	TRBV6-5	NA	TRBJ2-1	CASSPRDRGYNEQFF	TGTGCCAGCAGTCCCCGGGACAGGGGGTACAATGAGCAGTTCTTC
TRBD1	TRBV4-3	NA	TRBJ1-3	CASSQDATGVNTIYF	TGCGCCAGCAGCCAAGATGCGACAGGGGTGAACACCATATATTTT
NA	TRBV6-2/TRBV6-3	NA	TRBJ2-7	CASSQDWAYEQYF	TGTGCCAGCAGCCAAGACTGGGCCTACGAGCAGTACTTC
NA	TRBV4-3	once	TRBJ1-1	CASSQDDGGITEAFF	TGCGCCAGCAGCCAAGATGACGGGGGGATCACTGAAGCTTTCTTT
TRBD2	TRBV7-8	once	TRBJ2-7	CASSLGTSGPYEQYF	TGTGCCAGCAGCTTAGGGACTAGCGGTCCCTACGAGCAGTACTTC
NA	TRBV10-2	NA	TRBJ2-7	CASMQTPTYEQYF	TGCGCCAGCATGCAAACCCCTACCTACGAGCAGTACTTC
TRBD2	TRBV18	NA	TRBJ2-1	CASSPAGLSSNEQFF	TGTGCCAGCTCACCAGCGGGACTAAGCTCCAATGAGCAGTTCTTC
NA	TRBV9	NA	TRBJ1-3	CASSAHRESSGNTIYF	TGTGCCAGCAGCGCCCACAGGGAATCCTCTGGAAACACCATATATTTT
NA	TRBV2	NA	TRBJ1-4	CASGRRDGEKLFF	TGTGCCAGCGGGAGGAGGGATGGGGAAAAACTGTTTTTT
NA	TRBV7-2	NA	TRBJ1-5	CASSFRQGNQPQHF	TGTGCCAGCAGCTTTAGACAGGGCAATCAGCCCCAGCATTTT
TRBD2	TRBV7-2	NA	TRBJ2-2	CASTLGLAGYTGELFF	TGTGCCAGCACCCTAGGACTAGCGGGGTACACCGGGGAGCTGTTTTTT
TRBD1	TRBV28	NA	TRBJ1-4	CASRRTGGEKLFF	TGTGCCAGCAGGAGGACAGGGGGCGAAAAACTGTTTTTT
TRBD1	TRBV3-1/TRBV3-2	NA	TRBJ1-5	CASSPGTDNQPQHF	TGTGCCAGCAGCCCCGGGACAGACAATCAGCCCCAGCATTTT
TRBD1	TRBV4-3	NA	TRBJ1-2	CASSPIPGQGANGYTF	TGCGCCAGCAGCCCTATTCCTGGACAGGGGGCTAATGGCTACACCTTC
TRBD2	TRBV7-3	few	TRBJ2-1	CASSVSGTSGYNEQFF	TGTGCCAGCAGCGTATCCGGGACTAGCGGATACAATGAGCAGTTCTTC
NA	TRBV7-9	NA	TRBJ2-1	CASSPKYGQSSYNEQFF	TGTGCCAGCAGCCCAAAATATGGGCAGAGCTCCTACAATGAGCAGTTCTTC
TRBD2	TRBV3-1/TRBV3-2	NA	TRBJ2-7	CASSRKGPGLAGGSYYEQYF	TGTGCCAGCAGCCGGAAAGGGCCCGGGCTAGCGGGGGGGTCATACTACGAGCAGTACTTC
TRBD1	TRBV6-1	NA	TRBJ1-5	CASSEWAGGQPQHF	TGTGCCAGCAGTGAATGGGCAGGGGGCCAGCCCCAGCATTTT
TRBD2	TRBV24-1	NA	TRBJ2-1	CATSDGGLAGGNEQFF	TGTGCCACCAGTGACGGAGGGCTAGCGGGGGGAAATGAGCAGTTCTTC
NA	TRBV4-3	NA	TRBJ1-5	CASRPTRGLPTSNQPQHF	TGCGCCAGCAGACCCACTAGGGGACTTCCTACTAGCAATCAGCCCCAGCATTTT
NA	TRBV9	NA	TRBJ2-5	CASSVALDSVETQYF	TGTGCCAGCAGCGTAGCTTTAGACAGTGTGGAGACCCAGTACTTC
NA	TRBV5-4	NA	TRBJ1-1	CASSSDSEYGLENTEAFF	TGTGCCAGCAGCTCCGACAGTGAGTATGGTCTTGAGAACACTGAAGCTTTCTTT
TRBD1	TRBV5-4	NA	TRBJ2-1	CASSGGQGEGNEQFF	TGTGCCAGCAGCGGGGGACAGGGAGAGGGCAATGAGCAGTTCTTC
TRBD2	TRBV5-1	NA	TRBJ2-3	CASTSGRTSTDTQYF	TGCGCCAGCACTAGCGGGAGGACGAGCACAGATACGCAGTATTTT